These 9 T cell receptor beta chains were sequenced from one sample in a study of blood T cell repertoires in COVID-19. The data were produced by immunoSEQ multiplex PCR, yet TCRdb's version contains in-frame clones alone and is incomplete. The sample includes some 150,000 clones, roughly 79% of them seen just once. The source material was peripheral blood. The receptors here all came from a human donor with acute or convalescent COVID-19. The donor label of this sample is uncertain.

The chain couples TRBV18 to TRBJ2-4; D not resolved. This CDR3 contains 13 residues. CDR1 is KGHSH and CDR2 is LQKENI in the germline V gene. The germline V and J ends were trimmed by 6 bases and 5 bases, with 11 bases remaining between them. This CDR3 reads CASSSGGENIQYF. As DNA, the CDR3 is TGTGCCAGCTCTTCCGGCGGTGAAAACATTCAGTACTTC.

The CDR3 loop is CAWTLPGTGATGELFF. CDR3 nucleotides: TGTGCCTGGACCCTACCCGGGACAGGGGCAACCGGGGAGCTGTTTTTT. The chain links TRBV30 to TRBJ2-2, with 10 bases fitting TRBD1. The V gene end was trimmed by 4 bases and the J gene end by 5 bases; junction bases not matched to a gene: 10. CDR1 GTSNPN and CDR2 SVGIG come from the germline V gene (reference sequence). The CDR3 has 16 amino acids.

The DNA for the CDR3 is TGTGCCAGCAGCCAAGGGCCGGGAAGCAATCAGCCCCAGCATTTT. This translates into CASSQGPGSNQPQHF. The chain has TRBV4-2 and TRBJ1-5; no clear D gene. This CDR3 is 15 amino acids long. The V and J ends lost 1 base and 1 base respectively, with 8 bases between them. CDR1 is LGHNA and CDR2 is YNFKEQ in the germline V gene.

The CDR3 coding sequence is TGTGCCAGCAGGGAGACCGCTGTAGGGGCCAACGTCCTGACTTTC. Amino acid sequence: CASRETAVGANVLTF. The chain employs TRBV2 and TRBJ2-6, with unresolved D. This CDR3 spans 15 amino acids. Germline V gives CDR1 SNHLY, CDR2 FYNNEI. V was clipped by 6 bases and J by 4 bases, with 13 bases between them.

The chain carries TRBV6-2 or TRBV6-3 and TRBJ2-5; 11 bases agree with TRBD2. CDR1 is MNHEY, CDR2 SVGEGT, per germline. This CDR3 is 18 amino acids long. V lost 6 bases, J lost 2 bases, and 14 bases stayed unmatched. CDR3 in DNA: TGTGCCAGCAGCTCACTTTCTACTAGCGGGGGACCACAAGAGACCCAGTACTTC. It translates to CASSSLSTSGGPQETQYF.

This clone was picked up a small number of times. This chain connects TRBV2 to TRBJ1-2; D unresolved. Looked up from germline, CDR1 is SNHLY and CDR2 is FYNNEI. CDR3 size: 12 residues. The V end was cut by 4 bases, the J end by 7 bases, with 10 bases between. The DNA for the CDR3 is TGTGCCAGCAGTGCACAGAAACCTGGCTACACCTTC. Translated: CASSAQKPGYTF.

The chain recombines TRBV5-6 with TRBJ2-7; the match to TRBD1 covers 10 bases. Losses at the gene ends were 4 bases for V and 4 bases for J; bases not matched to a gene: 8. Germline V gives CDR1 SGHDT, CDR2 YYEEEE. This CDR3 contains 15 residues. CDR3 sequence: CASSQRQGARYEQYF. As DNA, the CDR3 is TGTGCCAGCAGCCAGAGACAGGGGGCGCGGTACGAGCAGTACTTC.

V and J are TRBV29-1 and TRBJ2-6; 7 bases map to TRBD1. CDR1 is SQVTM, CDR2 ANQGSEA, per germline. The CDR3 length is 17 residues. The CDR3 DNA is TGCCCCGGACCAGGGACAGATAAAGTCTCTGGGGCCAACGTCCTGACTTTC. Encoded protein: CPGPGTDKVSGANVLTF.

This chain connects TRBV19 to TRBJ2-7; D perhaps matches TRBD1 (6 bases). In germline, CDR1 is LNHDA, CDR2 SQIVND (reference sequence). The V and J ends lost 7 bases and 2 bases respectively, with 12 bases between them. This CDR3 region has 13 residues. This chain's CDR3 is CASTATGPYEQYF. In DNA form, the CDR3 reads TGTGCCAGTACCGCGACAGGCCCCTACGAGCAGTACTTC.